This T cell receptor beta chain came from a study of T cells after yellow fever vaccination. The V gene lost 0 bases and the J gene lost 13 bases, with 20 bases spanning the gap. CDR1 is SGHRS, CDR2 YFSETQ, per germline. CDR3 length equals 15 residues. The sample holds many counts of this clonotype. A single record per CDR3 protein comes from TCRdb applying MiXCR to the 5' RACE reads. The table includes hundreds of thousands of distinct CDR3 sequences, over 8% detected once. This TCR was recovered from a man aged 18 to 30 who received the YFV17D yellow fever vaccine. This sample comprised PBMCs, obtained on the day of the first yellow fever vaccination. The chain employs TRBV5-1 and TRBJ2-1; D is unresolved. Here the CDR3 reads CASSLDIVGLPRQFF. The DNA of the CDR3 is TGCGCCAGCAGCTTGGATATCGTGGGCCTTCCCCGCCAGTTCTTC.